The clone carrying this T cell receptor beta chain turned up a few times. Its antigen is not identified. The sample comes from a study of identical twins. General study findings and limits: While abundant cord blood beta clonotypes carried fewer insertions, memory repertoires showed no such pattern.

A single record per CDR3 protein comes from TCRdb applying MiXCR to the 5' RACE reads. The sample includes under 300,000 distinct CDR3 sequences, 6.5% to 8% seen only once; the top ten take roughly 15%. The CDR3 is made up of 16 amino acids. Trimming cost V 5 bases and J 4 bases, with 20 bases left between them. The same data also went into a second study, on T cells expressing NK-cell markers. That investigation notes: Sorted CD3+CD56+NKG2C+, CD3+CD56+NKG2C- and CD3+CD56-NKG2C+ T cells provided the TCR beta repertoires. The dominant NKG2C+ clonotypes represented about 1.0-7.0% of CD8+ T cells in six donors.

This rearrangement joins TRBV12-3 or TRBV12-4 to TRBJ1-2, with a tentative D call TRBD1 (6 bases). The clonotype comes from a woman aged 18-29 years in good health. The sequencing sample was made of CD8+ T cells sorted from blood. Here the CDR3 reads CASSPGTGTSLYGYTF. The CDR3 DNA sequence: TGTGCCAGCAGTCCGGGAACAGGGACATCCCTCTATGGCTACACCTTC.